There are a few counts of the clone carrying this T cell receptor beta chain. As yet, its antigen is unknown. The record originates from a study of shared clonotypes between healthy human individuals. About the research overall: The donor pool was made up of a couple of women and a few men aged 18 to 49. CD4 naive cells filled three plates per donor, CD4 memory three, CD8 naive two and CD8 memory one. Regarding the study as a whole: Inspection by rarefaction showed sorted-subset sequencing to be incomplete despite large depth. It was observed that around 5% of naive CD4 clonotypes were shared across several donors.

Per the germline V gene, CDR1 is SQVTM and CDR2 is ANQGSEA. The V segment lost 6 bases and the J segment 4 bases; nucleotides outside the gene matches: 4. The CDR3 extends over 13 amino acids. Some clones are missing from TCRdb's copy, which holds only in-frame ones; the method was immunoSEQ multiplex PCR. The profile shows a few million clones, 80% to 95% of them singletons. The sequencing input was naive CD4+ T cells from PBMCs. As to subset: CD45RA+ positively selected. The clonotype originates from a man between 18 and 35 years old in good health. Some clones in this sample may be carry-over from other donors' samples. The chain has TRBV29-1 and TRBJ1-5; 9 bases agree with TRBD1. The CDR3 sequence: CSVMGTGNQPQHF. In DNA form, the CDR3 reads TGCAGCGTGATGGGGACAGGGAATCAGCCCCAGCATTTT.